The 5 T cell receptor beta chains below were found in one sample sequenced in a study of shared clonotypes between healthy human individuals. The method was immunoSEQ multiplex PCR; TCRdb's version includes in-frame clones alone and lacks a portion of them. The sample has approximately 650,000 clones; less than 97% are singletons. Naive CD8 populations comprised CD45RO-negative cells positively selected for CCR7, excluding terminally differentiated effector memory CD45RA+ cells. Sequenced sample: naive CD8+ T cells sorted from blood. The source is a woman in her 30s in good health.

The V gene is TRBV13, the J gene TRBJ2-3, with TRBD2 as a possible D gene (6 bases). The germline CDR1 and CDR2 sequences are PRHDT and FYEKMQ (reference sequence). Between the trimmed V and J ends, which lost 5 bases and 2 bases, there was a span of 17 bases. The CDR3 consists of 16 residues. CDR3 residues: CASSLGPRGYTDTQYF. Written as DNA, the CDR3 is TGTGCCAGCAGCCTGGGGCCCCGGGGGTACACAGATACGCAGTATTTT.

This sequence joins TRBV9 and TRBJ2-6; tentatively, D is TRBD1 or TRBD2 (5 bases each). Germline lookup yields CDR1 SGDLS and CDR2 YYNGEE. Trimming removed 3 bases from V and 4 bases from J, with 17 bases in between. The CDR3 loop spans 17 amino acids. The CDR3 spells CASSAYLDGTGANVLTF. Written as DNA, the CDR3 is TGTGCCAGCAGCGCCTATCTCGACGGGACCGGGGCCAACGTCCTGACTTTC.

The chain carries TRBV6-1 and TRBJ2-2, with D perhaps given as TRBD1 or TRBD2 (5 bases each). The V gene's germline CDR1 is MNHNS and CDR2 SASEGT. Trimming cost V 2 bases and J 4 bases, with 14 bases left between them. The CDR3 extends over 16 amino acids. The CDR3 bases are TGTGCCAGCAGTGAATTTCGGGGCGCTCTCACCGGGGAGCTGTTTTTT. Protein: CASSEFRGALTGELFF.

The chain is built from TRBV7-9 and TRBJ1-4; D possibly corresponds to TRBD1 (5 bases). CDR1 is SEHNR, CDR2 FQNEAQ, per germline (reference sequence). The CDR3 has 19 amino acids. Trimming took off 11 bases at V and 5 bases at J, with 33 bases between the two ends. CDR3 nucleotides: TGTGCCTCGGGGGGGTGGATCCCCAACTATGCGGCGACAAATGAAAAACTGTTTTTT. Its translation is CASGGWIPNYAATNEKLFF.

J is TRBJ1-1 and V is TRBV27; perhaps TRBD1 as D (6 bases). The CDR3 runs to 14 residues. Germline V CDR1 and CDR2: MNHEY, SMNVEV (reference sequence). V shed 2 bases and J shed 1 base, with 8 bases lying between them. Written as DNA, the CDR3 is TGTGCCAGCAGTTTACTGACAGGGAACACTGAAGCTTTCTTT. It specifies CASSLLTGNTEAFF.